The clone carrying this T cell receptor (beta chain) has only a few counts. Its antigen is not known. The data were obtained in a study of T cell responses to AZD1222 COVID-19 vaccine. Study outcomes and limitations: Clonal diversity may have been underestimated, and the donors were mostly white British, with more females than males. Along spike, vaccine-associated CD4 TCRs were found throughout, with dominance at 160-218 and 743-854. None of the repertoires were sampled until the peak T cell response had passed.

The analysis combined second doses at about 4 or about 12 weeks. The CDR3 runs to 14 residues. V lost 0 bases and J 4 bases, leaving 10 bases between the germline ends. CDR1 is SGDLS and CDR2 is YYNGEE in the germline V gene. Repertoires were generated with immunoSEQ multiplex PCR, while TCRdb's copy carries only in-frame clones and drops some. This table has fewer than 110,000 clones, over 75% appearing once. The chain uses TRBV9 and TRBJ1-2; D ambiguous. The material sequenced was peripheral blood, taken 28 days after the second AZD1222 dose. This receptor was obtained from an adult who received the AZD1222 COVID-19 vaccine. The CDR3 bases are TGTGCCAGCAGCGTAGAAGGCAACTTCTATGGCTACACCTTC. This translates into CASSVEGNFYGYTF.